The 28 T cell receptor beta chains below all came from one sample that was sequenced in a study of T cell responses to AZD1222 COVID-19 vaccine. Clones were read by immunoSEQ multiplex PCR, and TCRdb kept only the in-frame ones, dropping some. In the table there are some 190,000 clones, roughly 92% of which are singletons. The sample in question was peripheral blood, obtained on day 0 of AZD1222 vaccination. The receptors here all came from an adult in good health.

This chain links TRBV20-1 with TRBJ1-2, with D unclear. The CDR3 consists of 11 residues. The ends were cut back, 6 bases at V and 5 bases at J, with 10 bases in the middle. CDR1 and CDR2 from the germline V gene are DFQATT and SNEGSKA (reference sequence). The CDR3 DNA sequence: TGCAGTGCAGTCCTCGGATATGGCTACACCTTC. This codes for CSAVLGYGYTF.

The chain recombines TRBV6-1 with TRBJ1-6; 10 bases are a match to TRBD1. Germline CDR1 and CDR2: MNHNS and SASEGT. Trimming cost V 2 bases and J 7 bases; bases outside gene matches: 2. The CDR3 contains 15 residues. Here the CDR3 DNA reads TGTGCCAGCAGTGAACCGGGACAGGGGAATTCACCCCTCCACTTT. Its translation is CASSEPGQGNSPLHF.

The chain employs TRBV9 and TRBJ1-4, with D uncertain. CDR1 and CDR2 from the germline V gene are SGDLS and YYNGEE. The length of the CDR3 is 16 residues. With 4 bases removed from V and 5 bases from J, the gap between germline ends came to 18 bases. The DNA of the CDR3 is TGTGCCAGCAGCTCTGGGTTACAGCCCGAGAATGAAAAACTGTTTTTT. Protein: CASSSGLQPENEKLFF.

The chain carries TRBV3-1 (or the pseudogene TRBV3-2) and TRBJ1-1; D is unclear. The germline V and J ends were trimmed by 1 base and 7 bases, with 10 bases remaining between them. Germline CDR1 LGHDT, CDR2 YNNKEL (reference sequence). This CDR3 has 13 amino acids. CDR3 DNA sequence: TGTGCCAGCAGCCAAGGAGCGTACAGTGAAGCTTTCTTT. It translates to CASSQGAYSEAFF.

The chain recombines TRBV19 with TRBJ1-1; a weak D match, TRBD1 (5 bases). Germline CDR1 LNHDA, CDR2 SQIVND (reference sequence). This CDR3 has 16 residues. V lost 8 bases and J 1 base, leaving 20 bases between the germline ends. Here the CDR3 reads CASVKQAKMPNTEAFF. CDR3 in DNA: TGTGCCAGTGTAAAACAGGCTAAGATGCCGAACACTGAAGCTTTCTTT.

V gene TRBV7-9 combines with J gene TRBJ1-2; D not certain. The CDR3 sequence is 11 residues long. Trimming shortened V by 4 bases and J by 5 bases, and 5 bases separated the two germline ends. Germline V gene sequence: CDR1 SEHNR, CDR2 FQNEAQ (reference sequence). The CDR3 is CASSSRYGYTF. The CDR3 DNA is TGTGCCAGCAGCTCCAGATATGGCTACACCTTC.

CDR3 sequence reads: CASKAGRSTGELFF. The CDR3 DNA reads as TGTGCCAGTAAGGCCGGGAGGAGCACCGGGGAGCTGTTTTTT. V is TRBV19 and J is TRBJ2-2; 7 bases match TRBD2. V dropped 7 bases and J dropped 4; count of bases not matched to a gene: 6. CDR3 length: 14 residues. Per the germline V gene, CDR1 is LNHDA and CDR2 is SQIVND (reference sequence).

The chain joins TRBV2 to TRBJ1-5; D is unclear. The CDR3 length is 14 residues. The V end was cut by 7 bases, the J end by 4 bases, with 14 bases between. From germline, CDR1 is SNHLY and CDR2 FYNNEI. CDR3 nucleotide sequence: TGTGCCAGCACAGTAGACGGAATAAATCAGCCCCAGCATTTT. It yields the protein CASTVDGINQPQHF.

The rearrangement links TRBV7-9 to TRBJ2-1; 12 bases fit TRBD2. CDR1 is SEHNR and CDR2 is FQNEAQ in the germline V gene (reference sequence). The CDR3 has 15 residues. V lost 3 bases, J lost 9 bases, and 6 bases stayed unmatched. Here the CDR3 DNA reads TGTGCCAGCAGCTTTAGGACTAGCGGGGTGGCTGAGCAGTTCTTC. It is translated as CASSFRTSGVAEQFF.

V is TRBV15 and J is TRBJ1-1; no firm D call. CDR1 is LNHNV and CDR2 is YYDKDF in the germline V gene (reference sequence). The CDR3 runs to 14 residues. Trimming removed 0 bases from V and 4 bases from J, with 9 bases in between. CDR3 amino acids: CATSRDQLATEAFF. The CDR3 DNA is TGTGCCACCAGCAGAGATCAGCTGGCCACTGAAGCTTTCTTT.

This chain joins TRBV11-3 and TRBJ2-3; D possibly corresponds to TRBD1 (8 bases). The germline V gene has CDR1 SGHNT and CDR2 YENEEA. The CDR3 totals 16 residues. Trimming removed 1 base from V and 3 bases from J, with 14 bases in between. The CDR3 is CASSLGGQGGTDTQYF. CDR3 bases: TGTGCCAGCAGCTTAGGAGGACAGGGAGGGACAGATACGCAGTATTTT.

The chain is built from TRBV7-9 and TRBJ2-7, with D tentatively TRBD1 or TRBD2 (5 bases each). This CDR3 is 15 amino acids long. The V and J ends lost 3 bases and 5 bases respectively, with 17 bases between them. The germline CDR1 and CDR2 sequences are SEHNR and FQNEAQ (reference sequence). The CDR3 DNA is TGTGCCAGCAGCTTGGGACCGCGCGGAACTAACGAGCAGTACTTC. Translating gives CASSLGPRGTNEQYF. Full variable domain (remainder filled in from reference TRBV7-9 and TRBJ2-7): DTGVSQNPRHKITKRGQNVTFRCDPISEHNRLYWYRQTLGQGPEFLTYFQNEAQLEKSRLLSDRFSAERPKGSFSTLEIQRTEQGDSAMYLCASSLGPRGTNEQYFGPGTRLTVT.

The V gene is TRBV7-2, the J gene TRBJ2-2; 8 nucleotides line up with TRBD1. Germline V lookup: CDR1 SGHTA, CDR2 FQGNSA. The ends lost 5 bases at V and 4 bases at J; junction bases unmatched: 6. The CDR3 sequence is 15 residues long. CDR3: CASSPGQVLTGELFF. CDR3 bases: TGTGCCAGCAGCCCGGGACAGGTCCTCACCGGGGAGCTGTTTTTT.

The rearrangement links TRBV20-1 to TRBJ2-3, with 7 bases identical to TRBD1. With 6 bases clipped from V and 6 bases from J, the junction kept 12 bases outside the gene matches. This CDR3 has 14 amino acids. Germline CDR1 and CDR2: DFQATT and SNEGSKA (reference sequence). The CDR3 DNA follows: TGCAGTGCCAGTCGCGGACAGGCGTTTGATACGCAGTATTTT. It yields the protein CSASRGQAFDTQYF.

CDR3 residues: CASSQESHRPTLQHQPQHF. CDR3 in DNA: TGTGCCAGCAGCCAAGAAAGCCACCGACCCACTCTACAGCATCAGCCCCAGCATTTT. The chain employs TRBV14 and TRBJ1-5; no clear D gene. V shed 0 bases and J shed 5 bases, with 23 bases lying between them. Germline values: CDR1 SGHDN, CDR2 FVKESK. The CDR3 has 19 residues.

The chain carries TRBV2 and TRBJ1-1; D unclear. Germline assignment: CDR1 SNHLY and CDR2 FYNNEI. Trimming stripped 11 bases from V and 1 base from J, with 11 bases between. The CDR3 spans 12 residues. As DNA, the CDR3 is TGTGCCCACGGTGGCGGGAACACTGAAGCTTTCTTT. Protein sequence: CAHGGGNTEAFF. Drawing the rest from reference TRBV2 and TRBJ1-1, the complete variable domain is EPEVTQTPSHQVTQMGQEVILRCVPISNHLYFYWYRQILGQKVEFLVSFYNNEISEKSEIFDDQFSVERPDGSNFTLKIRSTKLEDSAMYFCAHGGGNTEAFFGQGTRLTVV.

The CDR3 DNA reads TGTGCCAGCAGCTTAGAGGTTACAGGCTCCTACGAGCAGTACTTC. This encodes CASSLEVTGSYEQYF. The chain has TRBV7-6 and TRBJ2-7; TRBD1 might be the D (5 bases). The CDR3 contains 15 residues. Germline lookup yields CDR1 SGHVS and CDR2 FNYEAQ. The V and J ends lost 1 base and 0 bases respectively, with 10 bases between them.

The genes are TRBV9 and TRBJ2-3; 9 nucleotides match TRBD2. After removal of 10 bases from V and 6 bases from J, the junction contained 6 bases not matched to a gene. Looked up from germline, CDR1 is SGDLS and CDR2 is YYNGEE. The length of the CDR3 is 12 residues. The CDR3 bases are TGTGCCCGCGGGGGGGCGAGGGATACGCAGTATTTT. This sequence encodes CARGGARDTQYF. Together with reference TRBV9 and TRBJ2-3, the CDR3 gives the full variable domain: DSGVTQTPKHLITATGQRVTLRCSPRSGDLSVYWYQQSLDQGLQFLIQYYNGEERAKGNILERFSAQQFPDLHSELNLSSLELGDSALYFCARGGARDTQYFGPGTRLTVL.

This clone was seen once. The rearrangement uses TRBV3-1 (or the pseudogene TRBV3-2) and TRBJ1-1; D ambiguous. The V end lost 2 bases, the J end lost 1 base, and 14 bases lay between the germline ends. The CDR3 contains 16 residues. Looked up from germline, CDR1 is LGHDT and CDR2 is YNNKEL (reference sequence). The CDR3 reads CASSQPSNLGNTEAFF. CDR3 nucleotides: TGTGCCAGCAGCCAACCTTCAAATTTGGGGAACACTGAAGCTTTCTTT.

The count of this clone is one. The V and J genes are TRBV30 and TRBJ2-3; D tentatively reads TRBD1 or TRBD2 (5 bases each). Germline V gene data show CDR1 as GTSNPN and CDR2 as SVGIG (reference sequence). The CDR3 loop spans 12 amino acids. V lost 4 bases and J 4 bases, leaving 9 bases between the germline ends. The DNA for the CDR3 is TGTGCCTGGACAGGGAGTGCAGATACGCAGTATTTT. It is translated as CAWTGSADTQYF.

The rearrangement uses TRBV18 and TRBJ1-1; D is unresolved. Germline V lookup: CDR1 KGHSH, CDR2 LQKENI. This CDR3 contains 16 residues. The V end was cut by 0 bases, the J end by 3 bases, with 14 bases between. CDR3 DNA: TGTGCCAGCTCACCACCCAGGTACAACAGTGACACTGAAGCTTTCTTT. Protein: CASSPPRYNSDTEAFF.

The chain links TRBV10-3 to TRBJ2-3; D is tentatively TRBD1 or TRBD2 (6 bases each). From germline, CDR1 is ENHRY and CDR2 SYGVKD. Trimming shortened V by 0 bases and J by 3 bases, and 10 bases separated the two germline ends. This CDR3 is built from 15 residues. CDR3 amino acids: CAISESGGLTDTQYF. The CDR3 DNA reads as TGTGCCATCAGTGAGTCAGGGGGACTGACAGATACGCAGTATTTT.

V gene TRBV6-6 combines with J gene TRBJ1-2; 7 positions match TRBD1. The V gene's germline CDR1 is MNHNY and CDR2 SVGAGI (reference sequence). J was trimmed by 4 bases and V by 7 bases; bases with no gene match: 9. This CDR3 region has 14 residues. CDR3 nucleotides: TGTGCCAGCACCTTAAACAGGGGCCCCTATGGCTACACCTTC. It translates to CASTLNRGPYGYTF.

This chain joins TRBV7-8 and TRBJ1-1, with 7 bases fitting TRBD1. This CDR3 contains 15 residues. Trimming at V came to 3 bases and at J to 0 bases, leaving 4 bases not matched to a gene. The V gene's germline CDR1 is SGHVS and CDR2 FQNEAQ. The CDR3 region has the DNA TGTGCCAGCAGCTTTAGCGGGACAGTGAACACTGAAGCTTTCTTT. Translation gives CASSFSGTVNTEAFF.

The V gene is TRBV14, the J gene TRBJ2-7; D possibly matches TRBD1 or TRBD2 (5 bases each). Trimming took off 0 bases at V and 1 base at J, with 7 bases between the two ends. Germline V gene lookup returns CDR1 SGHDN and CDR2 FVKESK. This CDR3 region has 14 residues. Written as DNA, the CDR3 is TGTGCCAGCAGCCAAGAATGGGGGTCCTACGAGCAGTACTTC. Translating it yields CASSQEWGSYEQYF.

This chain joins TRBV20-1 and TRBJ2-1; a weak D match, TRBD2 (5 bases). This CDR3 contains 14 residues. Germline values: CDR1 DFQATT, CDR2 SNEGSKA (reference sequence). V lost 3 bases and J 0 bases, leaving 9 bases between the germline ends. CDR3 sequence (DNA): TGCAGTGCTAGTCCCGGGGTCTCCTACAATGAGCAGTTCTTC. Translating it yields CSASPGVSYNEQFF.

The V call is TRBV9, the J call TRBJ2-1; D is undetermined. Trimming stripped 3 bases from V and 5 bases from J, with 9 bases between. The CDR3 sequence is 13 residues long. CDR1 and CDR2 (germline): SGDLS, YYNGEE. CDR3: CASSADPDNEQFF. The CDR3, as DNA: TGTGCCAGCAGCGCCGACCCTGACAATGAGCAGTTCTTC.

Only one count was recorded for this clone. J is TRBJ1-2 and V is TRBV3-1 (or the pseudogene TRBV3-2); 11 bases are a match to TRBD1. The CDR3 runs 14 residues. Trimming at V came to 2 bases and at J to 8 bases, leaving 4 bases not matched to a gene. CDR1 is LGHDT and CDR2 is YNNKEL in the germline V gene (reference sequence). The CDR3 region has the DNA TGTGCCAGCAGCCAAAGGACAGGGGGCGGAGGCTACACCTTC. Residues: CASSQRTGGGGYTF.